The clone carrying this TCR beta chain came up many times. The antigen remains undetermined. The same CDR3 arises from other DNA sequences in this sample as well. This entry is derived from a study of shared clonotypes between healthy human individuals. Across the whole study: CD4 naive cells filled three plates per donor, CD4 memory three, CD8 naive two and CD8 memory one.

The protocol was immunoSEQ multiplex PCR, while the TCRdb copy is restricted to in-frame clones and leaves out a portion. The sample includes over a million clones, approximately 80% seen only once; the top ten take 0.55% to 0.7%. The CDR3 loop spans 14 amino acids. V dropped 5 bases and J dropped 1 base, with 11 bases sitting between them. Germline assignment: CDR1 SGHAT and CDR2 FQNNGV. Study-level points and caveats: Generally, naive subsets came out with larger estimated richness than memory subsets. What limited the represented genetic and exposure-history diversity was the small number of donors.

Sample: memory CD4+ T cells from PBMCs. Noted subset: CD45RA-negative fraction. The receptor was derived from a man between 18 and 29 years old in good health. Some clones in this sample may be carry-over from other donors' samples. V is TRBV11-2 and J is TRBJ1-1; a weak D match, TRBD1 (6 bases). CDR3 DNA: TGTGCCAGCAGCCCTGCGGGGGCGAACACTGAAGCTTTCTTT. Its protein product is CASSPAGANTEAFF.